The T cell receptor (beta chain) described here comes from a study of T cell responses to AZD1222 COVID-19 vaccine. Measured with immunoSEQ multiplex PCR; TCRdb has only the in-frame clones, and not every one. The sample has approximately 100,000 clones, around 87% seen once. CDR3 length equals 13 residues. Germline loops: CDR1 SQVTM, CDR2 ANQGSEA. After removal of 5 bases from V and 1 base from J, the junction contained 4 bases not matched to a gene. Comment on this clone: Its antigen remains unknown.

Study-level results: Reportedly, nearly half the spike-specific TCRs target unmutated variant regions. Vaccination with two AZD1222 doses was followed by a rise in Spike-specific TCR breadth and depth. Donors skewed white British and female; clonal diversity was possibly underestimated.

The gene calls are TRBV29-1 and TRBJ1-1; 7 positions match TRBD1. This TCR was sampled from an adult who received the AZD1222 COVID-19 vaccine. Sequenced here: peripheral blood, sampled 28 days after the second AZD1222 dose. The CDR3 DNA reads TGCAGCGTTAGGACAGGACGGAACACTGAAGCTTTCTTT. Translated: CSVRTGRNTEAFF. Full variable domain (remainder filled in from reference TRBV29-1 and TRBJ1-1): SAVISQKPSRDICQRGTSLTIQCQVDSQVTMMFWYRQQPGQSLTLIATANQGSEATYESGFVIDKFPISRPNLTFSTLTVSNMSPEDSSIYLCSVRTGRNTEAFFGQGTRLTVV.